This paragraph reports one T cell receptor beta chain. No antigen is known for it. Unsorted PBMCs provided DNA that was sequenced on ten immunoSEQ deep assay plates. Sequencing was performed with immunoSEQ multiplex PCR; in TCRdb, only in-frame clones are kept and a portion is missing. The sample lists fewer than 600,000 clones; 70% to 80% were seen once. The data stem from a study of shared clonotypes between healthy human individuals. Study-level points and caveats: The researchers took only blood, and tissue repertoires probably look different.

V dropped 0 bases and J dropped 3 bases, with 9 bases sitting between them. The germline gives CDR1 SGHDT, CDR2 YYEEEE. CDR3 length: 14 amino acids. The J gene is TRBJ1-1, the V gene TRBV5-6; D not resolved. Sequencing used PBMCs. The sequence derives from a woman in her forties in good health. Some clones in this sample may be carry-over from other donors' samples. DNA of the CDR3: TGTGCCAGCAGCTTGGCCTCAGGCCACACTGAAGCTTTCTTT. It yields the protein CASSLASGHTEAFF.